This TCR beta chain is from a study of T cells in Graves' hyperthyroidism and ophthalmopathy. Overall study results and limits: Blood also carried most thyroid clonotypes expanded above 0.001.

Graves' hyperthyroidism was deemed stable absent ophthalmopathy progression within 18 months. Uncontrolled infections, other autoimmune diseases, pregnancy or lactation led to exclusion of patients. Amplified regions were TCR beta CDR3 sequences from RNA transcripts. Primed by the HTBI set, a first-round RT-PCR was run on the TCR CDR3. TCRdb fed the multiplex PCR reads into MiXCR, producing one record per CDR3 protein. This table holds about 690,000 distinct CDR3 sequences, approximately 15% found once. The CDR3 has 15 residues. Germline trimming cut 9 bases from V and 2 bases from J; bases unmatched to any gene: 13. Germline CDR1 SNHLY, CDR2 FYNNEI. To note about this clonotype: Its specificity is unknown.

The sample comprised blood. The TCR originated in a man between 50 and 59 years old with Graves' hyperthyroidism. The chain employs TRBV2 and TRBJ2-7, with TRBD1 matching over 7 bases. The CDR3 DNA reads as TGTGCCAGTCGTAGTTACCGGGACAGCACCTACGAGCAGTACTTC. Protein sequence: CASRSYRDSTYEQYF. The full variable domain, completed using reference TRBV2 and TRBJ2-7, is EPEVTQTPSHQVTQMGQEVILRCVPISNHLYFYWYRQILGQKVEFLVSFYNNEISEKSEIFDDQFSVERPDGSNFTLKIRSTKLEDSAMYFCASRSYRDSTYEQYFGPGTRLTVT.